This T cell receptor (beta chain) emerged from a study of blood T cell repertoires in COVID-19. Study in general: Researchers got acute and convalescent COVID-19 samples from the United States, Italy and Spain.

Clones were sequenced by immunoSEQ multiplex PCR, and TCRdb holds only the in-frame ones, with some missing. Of fewer than 80,000 clones in the sample, under 95% were seen once. The CDR3 length is 13 residues. The trim removed 8 bases at V and 2 bases at J, leaving 4 bases unmatched. CDR1 is SNHLY, CDR2 FYNNEI, per germline. The chain links TRBV2 to TRBJ2-7; 9 bases agree with TRBD1. The receptor's source is a woman of 80 years or more with active or convalescent COVID-19. Sequencing was done on a sample of peripheral blood. CDR3 in DNA: TGTGCCAGCTCTCGACAGGGGGCCTACGAGCAGTACTTC. Translated: CASSRQGAYEQYF. Full variable domain (rest looked up from reference TRBV2 and TRBJ2-7): EPEVTQTPSHQVTQMGQEVILRCVPISNHLYFYWYRQILGQKVEFLVSFYNNEISEKSEIFDDQFSVERPDGSNFTLKIRSTKLEDSAMYFCASSRQGAYEQYFGPGTRLTVT.